Listed below are T cell receptor beta chains from one sample, sequenced in a study of shared clonotypes between healthy human individuals. Here immunoSEQ multiplex PCR was the method, and the copy in TCRdb shows in-frame clones only, minus some. The sample lists millions of clones, approximately 94% seen once, with about 1.5% in the top ten. Input material: naive CD8+ T cells from PBMCs. Every receptor here comes from a man aged 18 to 30 in good health. Some clones in this sample may be carry-over from other donors' samples. CDR3s include the opening cysteine and the closing phenylalanine or tryptophan. The D gene is left open where the match is weak.

>TRBV30|-|TRBJ2-1
CAWSVFRELDNEQFF
TGTGCCTGGAGTGTATTTCGGGAGTTGGACAATGAGCAGTTCTTC
>TRBV28|-|TRBJ2-2
CASIPFSGKNTGELFF
TGTGCCAGCATCCCCTTCTCGGGAAAGAACACCGGGGAGCTGTTTTTT
>TRBV28|-|TRBJ2-7
CAHSPQGPYEQYF
TGTGCCCACTCTCCCCAAGGGCCCTACGAGCAGTACTTC
>TRBV6-1|-|TRBJ2-1
CASQGGGRFYNEQFF
TGTGCCAGCCAGGGGGGCGGGCGCTTCTACAATGAGCAGTTCTTC
>TRBV19|TRBD1|TRBJ1-2
CASSGEQGNYGYTF
TGTGCCAGTAGTGGAGAACAGGGGAACTATGGCTACACCTTC
>TRBV9|TRBD2|TRBJ2-3
CASSLSGSTDTQYF
TGTGCCAGCAGCCTTAGCGGGAGCACAGATACGCAGTATTTT
>TRBV28|-|TRBJ2-5
CASSLLLGETQYF
TGTGCCAGCAGTTTGCTTCTAGGGGAGACCCAGTACTTC
>TRBV10-3|-|TRBJ1-3
CAISAPNSGNTIYF
TGTGCCATCAGTGCGCCTAACTCTGGAAACACCATATATTTT
>TRBV27|TRBD1|TRBJ2-4
CASSKETGGGGIQYF
TGTGCCAGCAGTAAAGAGACAGGGGGCGGGGGCATTCAGTACTTC
>TRBV14|-|TRBJ2-7
CASSPLKQGSPPYEQYF
TGTGCCAGCAGCCCGTTAAAACAGGGATCACCCCCCTACGAGCAGTACTTC
>TRBV27|TRBD1|TRBJ2-3
CASSLGTGSYYF
TGTGCCAGCAGTCTAGGGACAGGGAGCTATTATTTT
>TRBV4-1|TRBD1|TRBJ1-2
CASSQDIRGGTGVWGYGYTF
TGCGCCAGCAGCCAAGATATTAGGGGCGGGACAGGGGTCTGGGGCTATGGCTACACCTTC
>TRBV6-6|-|TRBJ1-2
CASSYGNRVDGYTF
TGTGCCAGCAGTTACGGTAACAGGGTCGATGGCTACACCTTC